This TCR beta chain appears in the sequencing data of a study of shared clonotypes between healthy human individuals. The protocol was immunoSEQ multiplex PCR, while the TCRdb copy is restricted to in-frame clones and leaves out a portion. The sample gives some 1.4 million clones, roughly 97% of which show up once; roughly 1.1% is in the top ten. This CDR3 spans 13 amino acids. Germline values: CDR1 MDHEN, CDR2 SYDVKM. Between the trimmed V and J ends, which lost 5 bases and 7 bases, there was a span of 11 bases. The clonotype originates from a man aged 30 to 45 in good health. The V and J genes are TRBV28 and TRBJ2-2; D is perhaps TRBD1 (5 bases). Sequencing was carried out using naive CD4+ T cells sorted from blood. Subset given: CD45RA+ positively selected. Here the CDR3 DNA reads TGTGCCAGCAGTAAGGGGCGTAACGGGGAGCTGTTTTTT. Protein product: CASSKGRNGELFF.